The clone carrying this T cell receptor beta chain was counted only a few times. Its target is not known. The junction departs from the called germline gene at one end, perhaps through a read error. CDR3 length equals 14 residues. Germline CDR1 SSHAT, CDR2 FNYEAQ (reference sequence). TCRdb re-called the 5' RACE reads through MiXCR, storing one row per CDR3 protein. This sample has hundreds of thousands of distinct CDR3 sequences; 18% occur once, and the top ten carry roughly a fifth. These data come from a study of T-cell memory formation after mild COVID-19. Study conclusions and caveats: Memory from before infection featured some responding clones, which suggests cross-reactive memory joined. Proof of SARS-CoV-2 specificity was absent for the second-wave clones that crested on day 37.

The J gene is TRBJ2-3, the V gene TRBV7-7, with D unclear. The receptor was isolated from a man aged 18-30 years who had mild COVID-19 (a few samples of this study predate the infection). Cell type and time point are not known. The specimen was PBMCs or a T cell subset sorted from them (not recorded which). The CDR3 region has the DNA TGTGCTAGCAGCCCCTCACAGAGCACAGATACGCAGTATTTT. Amino acids: CASSPSQSTDTQYF.